This TCR beta chain was obtained from a study of cytomegalovirus exposure and HLA in healthy donors. Study observations and caveats: In presence/absence analyses, roughly uniform sequencing depth across donors was assumed. CMV antigen specificity of three CMV-associated chains was confirmed in vitro. The listing of fewer than 200 TCR beta chains classed them as cytomegalovirus-associated.

Trimming removed 7 bases from V and 5 bases from J, with 14 bases in between. Germline V lookup: CDR1 LNHDA, CDR2 SQIVND (reference sequence). The CDR3 runs 14 residues. A word on this clone: No antigen is known for it.

The PCR had 60 Vbeta and 13 Jbeta primers. Generated by immunoSEQ multiplex PCR, the TCRdb table keeps only in-frame clones and is missing some. The sample records over 110,000 clones, approximately 84% being singletons. This rearrangement joins TRBV19 to TRBJ2-2, with D maybe TRBD1 (6 bases). The TCR originated in an older woman in good health and CMV-seropositive. Sequencing used PBMCs. CDR3 region: CASIRSQGTGELFF. CDR3 nucleotide sequence: TGTGCCAGTATTAGGAGTCAGGGGACCGGGGAGCTGTTTTTT.